Presented here are 20 T cell receptor beta chains from one specimen sequenced in a study of control samples from healthy donors and cancer patients. The data were produced by immunoSEQ multiplex PCR, yet TCRdb's version contains in-frame clones alone and is incomplete. The data show tens of thousands of clones, about 88% seen once. Sequencing was done on a sample of blood. All receptors come from a woman aged 45-65 years in good health.

The chain combines TRBV3-1 (or the pseudogene TRBV3-2) with TRBJ2-5; perhaps TRBD2 as D (7 bases). Trimming removed 0 bases at V and 4 bases at J, with 15 bases between. The CDR3 is 16 residues long. Germline values: CDR1 LGHDT, CDR2 YNNKEL (reference sequence). The DNA of the CDR3 is TGTGCCAGCAGCCAAGATGTCCAGGGGAGGGGAGAGACCCAGTACTTC. This codes for CASSQDVQGRGETQYF.

V usage is TRBV25-1 and J usage is TRBJ1-1, with 12 bases lining up with TRBD1. Germline V gene data show CDR1 as MGHDK and CDR2 as SYGVNS. V shed 6 bases and J 5 bases; nucleotides not matched to a gene: 4. CDR3 length equals 14 residues. The CDR3 reads CASSRDRGRTEAFF. The CDR3 DNA reads as TGTGCCAGCAGCCGGGACAGGGGGCGGACTGAAGCTTTCTTT.

This rearrangement joins TRBV9 to TRBJ2-7; the D gene is possibly TRBD2 (5 bases). Germline V gene data show CDR1 as SGDLS and CDR2 as YYNGEE. The CDR3 is 16 amino acids. V was pared by 0 bases and J by 2 bases, with 15 bases between. CDR3 loop: CASSVGLANVPYEQYF. As DNA, the CDR3 is TGTGCCAGCAGCGTAGGTCTAGCAAATGTCCCCTACGAGCAGTACTTC.

V gene TRBV9 combines with J gene TRBJ2-1; 10 bases match TRBD2. Germline V gene lookup returns CDR1 SGDLS and CDR2 YYNGEE. There are 18 residues in the CDR3. V shed 0 bases and J 7 bases; nucleotides not matched to a gene: 13. CDR3 DNA: TGTGCCAGCAGCGTAGCTCAATGGCTAGCGGGAGATCGGAATGAGCAGTTCTTC. Its protein is CASSVAQWLAGDRNEQFF.

The CDR3 DNA is TGTGCCAGCAGCTTCGATATTTCCGGGGAGCTGTTTTTT. Protein product: CASSFDISGELFF. This chain uses TRBV11-2 with TRBJ2-2; D gene uncertain. V dropped 3 bases and J dropped 6 bases, with 8 bases sitting between them. The CDR3 spans 13 residues. Germline CDR1 and CDR2: SGHAT and FQNNGV.

A few counts support this clone. The CDR3 reads CASSQLAGVTGELFF. As DNA, the CDR3 is TGCGCCAGCAGTCAACTAGCGGGAGTTACCGGGGAGCTGTTTTTT. The rearrangement uses TRBV10-1 and TRBJ2-2; 11 bases line up with TRBD2. J was trimmed by 5 bases and V by 5 bases; bases with no gene match: 4. Germline assignment: CDR1 WNHNN and CDR2 SYGVQD (reference sequence). This CDR3 is 15 amino acids long.

This chain's CDR3 is CATSRDPGFKYEQYF. Written as DNA, the CDR3 is TGTGCCACCAGCAGAGATCCCGGTTTTAAGTACGAGCAGTACTTC. V and J are TRBV15 and TRBJ2-7; D not resolved. Per the germline V gene, CDR1 is LNHNV and CDR2 is YYDKDF (reference sequence). This CDR3 is built from 15 residues. V dropped 0 bases and J dropped 4 bases, with 13 bases sitting between them.

The rearrangement links TRBV7-3 to TRBJ2-7, with unresolved D. Germline loops: CDR1 SGHTA, CDR2 FQGTGA. The CDR3 consists of 14 residues. V was pared by 2 bases and J by 5 bases, with 13 bases between. CDR3: CASSLSRSANEQYF. The DNA for the CDR3 is TGTGCCAGCAGCTTATCCCGGTCCGCCAACGAGCAGTACTTC.

The gene calls are TRBV10-3 and TRBJ2-2; 7 bases align to TRBD1. Trimming removed 6 bases from V and 3 bases from J; junction bases left unmatched: 1. The CDR3 is 13 residues long. Germline lookup yields CDR1 ENHRY and CDR2 SYGVKD. This CDR3 is CAIRDRDTGELFF. DNA for the CDR3: TGTGCCATCAGAGACAGGGACACCGGGGAGCTGTTTTTT.

This clone was recorded a few times. In DNA form, the CDR3 reads TGCGCCAGCAGCCGATACAGGGGTGGTTCACCCCTCCACTTT. Residues: CASSRYRGGSPLHF. The V and J genes are TRBV4-1 and TRBJ1-6; TRBD1 matches 7 bases. V gave up 4 bases and J gave up 9 bases; unmatched junction bases: 6. This CDR3 spans 14 amino acids. Germline V CDR1 and CDR2: MGHRA, YSYEKL.

The chain uses TRBV7-6 and TRBJ1-5; 7 positions agree with TRBD1. The CDR3 runs to 16 residues. J lost 0 bases, V lost 2 bases, and 4 bases had no gene match. The germline CDR1 and CDR2 sequences are SGHVS and FNYEAQ. CDR3 amino acids: CASSLPRQGSNQPQHF. Here the CDR3 DNA reads TGTGCCAGCAGCTTACCGAGACAGGGTAGCAATCAGCCCCAGCATTTT.

This rearrangement joins TRBV6-4 to TRBJ2-1; the match to TRBD2 covers 12 bases. Germline CDR1 MRHNA, CDR2 SNTAGT. This CDR3 contains 15 residues. The J segment lost 6 bases and the V segment lost 0 bases, leaving 0 bases of the junction unmatched. CDR3 nucleotides: TGTGCCAGCAGTGACTCGACTAGCGGGAGCAATGAGCAGTTCTTC. This encodes CASSDSTSGSNEQFF.

The chain carries TRBV3-1 (or the pseudogene TRBV3-2) and TRBJ2-7; the D is unclear. This CDR3 region has 13 residues. Germline V gene data show CDR1 as LGHDT and CDR2 as YNNKEL (reference sequence). Trimming shortened V by 1 base and J by 2 bases, and 6 bases separated the two germline ends. CDR3 DNA: TGTGCCAGCAGCCAAGTTCGGGCCTACGAGCAGTACTTC. Protein sequence: CASSQVRAYEQYF.

This clone was counted only a few times. The chain joins TRBV19 to TRBJ2-2; D is uncertain. CDR1 is LNHDA, CDR2 SQIVND, per germline (reference sequence). V lost 4 bases, J lost 0 bases, and 6 bases lay in between. The CDR3 spans 14 residues. The CDR3 nucleotides read TGTGCCAGTAGTACCGAGGCGAACACCGGGGAGCTGTTTTTT. It translates to CASSTEANTGELFF. The full variable domain, in which reference TRBV19 and TRBJ2-2 provide the parts outside the CDR3, is DGGITQSPKYLFRKEGQNVTLSCEQNLNHDAMYWYRQDPGQGLRLIYYSQIVNDFQKGDIAEGYSVSREKKESFPLTVTSAQKNPTAFYLCASSTEANTGELFFGEGSRLTVL.

The gene calls are TRBV9 and TRBJ1-5, with 8 positions matching TRBD1. CDR1 and CDR2 (germline): SGDLS, YYNGEE. CDR3 length: 15 amino acids. J lost 4 bases, V lost 0 bases, and 3 bases had no gene match. CDR3 in amino acids: CASSVAGQANQPQHF. The CDR3 DNA reads as TGTGCCAGCAGCGTAGCGGGACAGGCTAATCAGCCCCAGCATTTT.

V gene TRBV6-5 combines with J gene TRBJ2-7; 7 positions match TRBD1. Germline V lookup: CDR1 MNHEY, CDR2 SVGAGI. J lost 0 bases, V lost 4 bases, and 9 bases had no gene match. The CDR3 contains 16 residues. The CDR3 sequence is CASSSKTGRYSYEQYF. CDR3 nucleotides: TGTGCCAGCAGTTCTAAGACAGGGCGGTACTCCTACGAGCAGTACTTC.

This chain connects TRBV11-2 to TRBJ2-5; 7 bases line up with TRBD2. The germline V gene encodes CDR1 SGHAT and CDR2 FQNNGV. V gave up 6 bases and J gave up 4 bases; unmatched junction bases: 2. This CDR3 region has 12 residues. The DNA of the CDR3 is TGTGCCAGCAGGTGGGGGGGAGAGACCCAGTACTTC. It is translated as CASRWGGETQYF.

This clone occurred once. J is TRBJ1-1 and V is TRBV11-1; maybe TRBD1 (5 bases). CDR3 length: 14 residues. Germline assignment: CDR1 SGHAT and CDR2 FQDESV (reference sequence). V gave up 2 bases and J gave up 3 bases, with 10 bases separating them. The DNA of the CDR3 is TGTGCCAGCAGCTTAATGCCGGGGGACACTGAAGCTTTCTTT. As protein: CASSLMPGDTEAFF.

The chain links TRBV3-1 (or the pseudogene TRBV3-2) to TRBJ1-1, with 12 nucleotides matching TRBD1. The trim removed 5 bases at V and 10 bases at J, leaving 11 bases unmatched. This CDR3 comprises 15 residues. The germline V gene encodes CDR1 LGHDT and CDR2 YNNKEL (reference sequence). Here the CDR3 reads CASSGRDRGLNGAFF. CDR3 nucleotides: TGTGCCAGCAGCGGCCGGGACAGGGGGCTAAACGGAGCTTTCTTT.

The chain employs TRBV7-9 and TRBJ1-4, with 10 positions matching TRBD1. V was pared by 5 bases and J by 4 bases, with 10 bases of the junction left unmatched. From germline, CDR1 is SEHNR and CDR2 FQNEAQ (reference sequence). This CDR3 is 17 amino acids long. The CDR3 loop reads CASSLGQGEDGNEKLFF. The DNA for the CDR3 is TGTGCCAGCAGCCTCGGACAGGGGGAGGATGGTAATGAAAAACTGTTTTTT.